This TCR beta chain was identified during a study of breast tumors, draining lymph nodes, adjacent tissues. This CDR3 is 13 amino acids long. CDR1 is DFQATT, CDR2 SNEGSKA, per germline (reference sequence). Trimming removed 3 bases at V and 11 bases at J, with 17 bases between. This clonotype has just a few counts. The antigen is unknown. Study results and caveats: Tumors had less TCR diversity than lymph nodes, more than nontumor tissue.

TCRdb reprocessed the multiplex PCR reads via MiXCR and lists one record per CDR3 protein. The data hold roughly 15,000 distinct CDR3 sequences, with around 47% observed a single time. The sequence came from a female donor with breast cancer. Some clones in this sample may be carry-over from other donors' samples. This rearrangement joins TRBV20-1 to TRBJ1-3; D is ambiguous. Sequencing used tumor-adjacent breast tissue. The CDR3 nucleotides are TGCAGTGCTAGGGTCGGTGTTGGAAAACCCATATATTTT. It codes for CSARVGVGKPIYF.